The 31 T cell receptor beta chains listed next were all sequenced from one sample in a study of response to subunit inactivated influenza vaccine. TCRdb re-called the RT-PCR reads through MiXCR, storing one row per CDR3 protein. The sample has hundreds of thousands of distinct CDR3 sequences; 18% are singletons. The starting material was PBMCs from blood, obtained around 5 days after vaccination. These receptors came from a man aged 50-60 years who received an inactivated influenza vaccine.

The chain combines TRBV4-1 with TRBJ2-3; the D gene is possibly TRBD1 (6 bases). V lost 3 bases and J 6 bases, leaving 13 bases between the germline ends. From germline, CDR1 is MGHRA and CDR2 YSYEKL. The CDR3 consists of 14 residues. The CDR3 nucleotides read TGCGCCAGCAGCCAGTACCGAACAGGGGATACGCAGTATTTT. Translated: CASSQYRTGDTQYF.

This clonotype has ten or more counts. CDR3: CASSPGTGMNTEAFF. The CDR3 region has the DNA TGTGCCAGCAGTCCCGGGACTGGCATGAACACTGAAGCTTTCTTT. V and J are TRBV7-2 and TRBJ1-1; possible D gene TRBD1, 5 bases. Germline assignment: CDR1 SGHTA and CDR2 FQGNSA. The CDR3 has 15 residues. Deletions cut 6 bases from V and 0 bases from J, with 14 bases between.

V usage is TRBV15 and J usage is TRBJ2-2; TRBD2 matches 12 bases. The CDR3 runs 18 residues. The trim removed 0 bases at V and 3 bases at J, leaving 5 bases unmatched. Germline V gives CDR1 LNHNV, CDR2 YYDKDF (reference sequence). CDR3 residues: CATSRDPRLAGDTGELFF. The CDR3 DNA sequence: TGTGCCACCAGCAGAGACCCGAGACTAGCGGGGGACACCGGGGAGCTGTTTTTT.

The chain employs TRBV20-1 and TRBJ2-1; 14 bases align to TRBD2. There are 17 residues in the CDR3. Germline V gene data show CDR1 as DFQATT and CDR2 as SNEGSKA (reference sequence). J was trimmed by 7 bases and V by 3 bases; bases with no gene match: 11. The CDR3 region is CSARGLTSGGAGNEQFF. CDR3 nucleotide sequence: TGCAGTGCTAGGGGGTTGACTAGCGGGGGGGCCGGTAATGAGCAGTTCTTC.

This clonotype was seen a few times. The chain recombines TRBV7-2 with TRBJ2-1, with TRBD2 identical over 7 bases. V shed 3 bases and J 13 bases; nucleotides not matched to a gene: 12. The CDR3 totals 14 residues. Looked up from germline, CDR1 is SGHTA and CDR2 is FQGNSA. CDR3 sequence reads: CASSFSSGRGFQFF. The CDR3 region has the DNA TGTGCCAGCAGCTTTTCATCGGGGCGGGGGTTTCAGTTCTTC.

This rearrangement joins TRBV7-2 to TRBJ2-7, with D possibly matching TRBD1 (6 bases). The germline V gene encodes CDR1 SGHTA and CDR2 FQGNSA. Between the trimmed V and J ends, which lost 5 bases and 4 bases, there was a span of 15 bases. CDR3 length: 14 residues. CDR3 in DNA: TGTGCCAGCAGCCCGGACAGCCCATCTTACGAGCAGTACTTC. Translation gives CASSPDSPSYEQYF.

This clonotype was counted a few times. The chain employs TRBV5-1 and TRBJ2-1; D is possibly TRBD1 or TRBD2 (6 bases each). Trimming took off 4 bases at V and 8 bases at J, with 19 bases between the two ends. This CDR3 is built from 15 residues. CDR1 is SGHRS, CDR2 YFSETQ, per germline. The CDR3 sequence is CASSPSGAPGDEQFF. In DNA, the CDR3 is TGCGCCAGCAGCCCCTCGGGGGCCCCCGGGGATGAGCAGTTCTTC.

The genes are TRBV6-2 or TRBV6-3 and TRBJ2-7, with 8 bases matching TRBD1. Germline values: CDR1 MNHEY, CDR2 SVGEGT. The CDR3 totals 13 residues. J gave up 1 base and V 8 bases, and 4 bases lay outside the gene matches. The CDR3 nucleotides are TGTGCCAGCGACAGGACAGGGTCCTACGAGCAGTACTTC. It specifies CASDRTGSYEQYF.

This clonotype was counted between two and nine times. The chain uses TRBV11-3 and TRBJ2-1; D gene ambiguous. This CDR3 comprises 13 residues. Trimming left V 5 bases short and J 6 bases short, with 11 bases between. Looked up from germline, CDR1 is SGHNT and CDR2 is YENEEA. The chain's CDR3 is CASSSRSGNEQFF. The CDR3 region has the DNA TGTGCCAGCAGCAGCCGGTCGGGCAATGAGCAGTTCTTC.

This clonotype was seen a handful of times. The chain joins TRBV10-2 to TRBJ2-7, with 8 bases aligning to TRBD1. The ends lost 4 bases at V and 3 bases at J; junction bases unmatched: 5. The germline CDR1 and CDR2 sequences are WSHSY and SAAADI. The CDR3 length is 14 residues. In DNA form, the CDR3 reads TGCGCCAGCAGTGTATTCGGACAGGGCTACGAGCAGTACTTC. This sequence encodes CASSVFGQGYEQYF.

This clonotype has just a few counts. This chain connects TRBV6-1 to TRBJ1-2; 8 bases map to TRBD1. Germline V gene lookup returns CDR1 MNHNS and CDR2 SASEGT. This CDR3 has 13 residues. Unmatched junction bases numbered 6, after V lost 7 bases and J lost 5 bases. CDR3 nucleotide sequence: TGTGCCAGCACTCGACAGGGGCTTTATGGCTACACCTTC. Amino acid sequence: CASTRQGLYGYTF.

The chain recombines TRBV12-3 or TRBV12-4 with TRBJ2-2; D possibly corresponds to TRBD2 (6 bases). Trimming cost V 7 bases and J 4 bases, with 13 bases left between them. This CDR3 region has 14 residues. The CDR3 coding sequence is TGTGCCAGCACCCCGGGACTGATCACCGGGGAGCTGTTTTTT. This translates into CASTPGLITGELFF.

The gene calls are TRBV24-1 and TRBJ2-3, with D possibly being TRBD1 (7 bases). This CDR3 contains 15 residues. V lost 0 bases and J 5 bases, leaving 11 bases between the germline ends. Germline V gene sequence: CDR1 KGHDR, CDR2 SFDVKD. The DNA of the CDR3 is TGTGCCACCAGTGATTTGGGAGGGGGCAAAGATACGCAGTATTTT. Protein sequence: CATSDLGGGKDTQYF.

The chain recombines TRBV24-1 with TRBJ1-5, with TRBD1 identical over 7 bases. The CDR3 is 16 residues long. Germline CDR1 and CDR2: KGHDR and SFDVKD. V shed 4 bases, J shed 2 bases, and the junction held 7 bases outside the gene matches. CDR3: CATSDSQGYGNQPQHF. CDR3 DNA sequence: TGTGCCACCAGTGACTCACAGGGGTACGGCAATCAGCCCCAGCATTTT.

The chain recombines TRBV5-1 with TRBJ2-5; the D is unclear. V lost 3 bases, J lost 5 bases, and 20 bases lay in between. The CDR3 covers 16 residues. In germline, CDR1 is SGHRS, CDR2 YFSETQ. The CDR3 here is CASSSWATNTFETQYF. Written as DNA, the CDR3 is TGCGCCAGCAGCTCGTGGGCCACCAATACTTTCGAGACCCAGTACTTC.

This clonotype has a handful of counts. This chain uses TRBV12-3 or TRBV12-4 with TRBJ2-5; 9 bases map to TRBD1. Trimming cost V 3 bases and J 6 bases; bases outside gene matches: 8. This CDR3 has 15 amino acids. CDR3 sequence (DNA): TGTGCCAGCAGTTTTACAGGGGGCCTTCAACAGACCCAGTACTTC. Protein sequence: CASSFTGGLQQTQYF.

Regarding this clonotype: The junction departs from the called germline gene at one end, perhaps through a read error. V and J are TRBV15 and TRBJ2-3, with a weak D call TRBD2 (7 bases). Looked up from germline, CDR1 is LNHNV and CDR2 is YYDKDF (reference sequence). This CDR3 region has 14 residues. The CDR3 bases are TGTGCCACCAGCAGGGGGGGGCCAAGTGATACGAAGTATTTT. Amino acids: CATSRGGPSDTKYF.

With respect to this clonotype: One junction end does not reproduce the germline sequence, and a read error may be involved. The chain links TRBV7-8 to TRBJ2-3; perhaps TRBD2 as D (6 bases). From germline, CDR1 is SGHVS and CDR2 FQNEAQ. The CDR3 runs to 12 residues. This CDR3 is CTSSRRAREQYF. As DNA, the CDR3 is TGTACCAGCTCCCGGAGGGCCAGGGAGCAGTATTTT.

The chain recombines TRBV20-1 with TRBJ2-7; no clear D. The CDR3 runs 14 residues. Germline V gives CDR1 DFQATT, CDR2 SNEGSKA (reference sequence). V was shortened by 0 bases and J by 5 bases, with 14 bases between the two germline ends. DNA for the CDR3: TGCAGTGCTAGAGATTATCGCGTCCCCAACGAGCAGTACTTC. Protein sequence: CSARDYRVPNEQYF.

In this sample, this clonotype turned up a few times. DNA for the CDR3: TGTGCCAGCAGCACATCAACGAAGGTTTGGAATGAGCAGTTCTTC. Its translation is CASSTSTKVWNEQFF. The gene calls are TRBV11-2 and TRBJ2-1; the D is unclear. V was shortened by 5 bases and J by 7 bases, with 18 bases between the two germline ends. The CDR3 consists of 15 residues. Germline CDR1 is SGHAT and CDR2 is FQNNGV.

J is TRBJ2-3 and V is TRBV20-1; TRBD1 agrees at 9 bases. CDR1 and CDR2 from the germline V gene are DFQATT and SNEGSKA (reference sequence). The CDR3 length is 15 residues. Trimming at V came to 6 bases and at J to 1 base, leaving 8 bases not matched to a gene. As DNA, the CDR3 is TGCAGTGCGGATTCGTACAGGGGGCGCACAGATACGCAGTATTTT. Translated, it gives CSADSYRGRTDTQYF.

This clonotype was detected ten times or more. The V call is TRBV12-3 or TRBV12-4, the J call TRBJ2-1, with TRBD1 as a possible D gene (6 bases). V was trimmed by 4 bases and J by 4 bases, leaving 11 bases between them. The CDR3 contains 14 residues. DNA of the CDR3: TGTGCCAGCAGTTGGGGGCGACAGTACAATGAGCAGTTCTTC. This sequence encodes CASSWGRQYNEQFF.

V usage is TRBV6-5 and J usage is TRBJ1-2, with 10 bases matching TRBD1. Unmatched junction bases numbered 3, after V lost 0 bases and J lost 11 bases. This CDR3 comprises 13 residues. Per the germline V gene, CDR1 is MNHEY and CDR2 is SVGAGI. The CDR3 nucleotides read TGTGCCAGCAGTTACTCCGGGACAGGGGATTACACCTTC. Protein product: CASSYSGTGDYTF.

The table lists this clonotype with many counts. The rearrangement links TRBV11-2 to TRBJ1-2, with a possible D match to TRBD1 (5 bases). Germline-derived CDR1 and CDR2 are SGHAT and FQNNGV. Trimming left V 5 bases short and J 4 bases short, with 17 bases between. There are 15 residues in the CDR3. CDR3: CASSPSHGAGYGYTF. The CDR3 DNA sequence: TGTGCCAGCAGCCCCTCCCACGGGGCGGGCTATGGCTACACCTTC.

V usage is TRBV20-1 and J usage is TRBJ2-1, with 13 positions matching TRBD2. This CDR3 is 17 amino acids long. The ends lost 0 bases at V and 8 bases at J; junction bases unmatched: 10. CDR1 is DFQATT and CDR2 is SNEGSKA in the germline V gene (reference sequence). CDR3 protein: CSAREWGLAGPGDEQFF. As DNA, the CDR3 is TGCAGTGCTAGAGAGTGGGGACTAGCGGGGCCTGGCGATGAGCAGTTCTTC.

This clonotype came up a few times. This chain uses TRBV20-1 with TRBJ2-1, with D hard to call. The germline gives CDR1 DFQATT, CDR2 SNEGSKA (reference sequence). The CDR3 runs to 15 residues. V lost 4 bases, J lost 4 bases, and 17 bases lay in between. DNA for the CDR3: TGCAGTGCTAAGGGAATACTTTTCCCATACAATGAGCAGTTCTTC. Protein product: CSAKGILFPYNEQFF.

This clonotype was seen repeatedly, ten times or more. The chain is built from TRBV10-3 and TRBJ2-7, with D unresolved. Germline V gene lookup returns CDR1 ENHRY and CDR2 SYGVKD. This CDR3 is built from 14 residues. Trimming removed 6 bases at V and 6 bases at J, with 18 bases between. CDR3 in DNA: TGTGCCATCAGCGCGGTCCTTTCTCTCTCCGAGCAGTACTTC. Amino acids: CAISAVLSLSEQYF.

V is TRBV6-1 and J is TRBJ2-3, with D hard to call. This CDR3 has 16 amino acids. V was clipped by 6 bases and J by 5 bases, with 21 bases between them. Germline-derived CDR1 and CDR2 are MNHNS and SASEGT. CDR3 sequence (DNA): TGTGCCAGCAGCAGAGCCTCTAGGAGTTCTGGAGATACGCAGTATTTT. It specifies CASSRASRSSGDTQYF.

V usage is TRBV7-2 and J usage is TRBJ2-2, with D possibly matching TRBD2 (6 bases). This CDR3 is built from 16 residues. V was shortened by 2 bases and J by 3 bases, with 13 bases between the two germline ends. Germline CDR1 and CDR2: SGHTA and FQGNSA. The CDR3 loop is CASSLMAGRDTGELFF. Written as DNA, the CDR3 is TGTGCCAGCAGCTTAATGGCGGGGAGAGACACCGGGGAGCTGTTTTTT.

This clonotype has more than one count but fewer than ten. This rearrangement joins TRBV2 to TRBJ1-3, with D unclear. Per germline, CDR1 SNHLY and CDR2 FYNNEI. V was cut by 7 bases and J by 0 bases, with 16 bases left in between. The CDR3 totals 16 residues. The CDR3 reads CASNFNGVSSGNTIYF. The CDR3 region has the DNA TGTGCCAGCAATTTTAATGGGGTCAGCTCTGGAAACACCATATATTTT.

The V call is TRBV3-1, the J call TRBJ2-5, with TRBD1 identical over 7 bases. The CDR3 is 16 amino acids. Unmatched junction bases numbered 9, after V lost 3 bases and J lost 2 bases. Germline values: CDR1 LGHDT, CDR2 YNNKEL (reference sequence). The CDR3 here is CASSHLTGVRQETQYF. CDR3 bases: TGTGCCAGCAGCCATCTAACAGGGGTACGGCAAGAGACCCAGTACTTC.